The text below deals with one T cell receptor beta chain. Germline V gene lookup returns CDR1 SEHNR and CDR2 FQNEAQ (reference sequence). V dropped 4 bases and J dropped 13 bases, with 10 bases sitting between them. This CDR3 is built from 10 residues. TCRdb's copy holds only in-frame clones and misses some; the assay was immunoSEQ multiplex PCR. The table records 150,000 to 200,000 clones, approximately 95% of them present only once. The data are from a study of T cell responses to AZD1222 COVID-19 vaccine. The sequence derives from an adult in good health. The sample in question was peripheral blood, obtained on day 0 of AZD1222 vaccination. The V gene is TRBV7-9, the J gene TRBJ1-2, with D uncertain. The CDR3 DNA follows: TGTGCCAGCAGCTCGACTCCCCCCACCTTC. Protein product: CASSSTPPTF.